This is a list of T cell receptor beta chains from one sample in a study of tumor-infiltrating lymphocytes in primary liver carcinoma. TCRdb called the multiplex PCR reads again in MiXCR, with one record for every CDR3 protein. The sample has approximately 310,000 distinct CDR3 sequences; more than 55% are singletons. Sequenced sample: peripheral blood. All receptors derive from a man aged 35 to 55 with primary liver carcinoma and hepatitis B virus infection. Each CDR3 is given with its conserved first and last residue. Fields, in order: D gene, V gene, J gene, clone size, CDR3 protein, CDR3 DNA. D genes are given only for firm matches. Clone sizes are given selectively: once, few, many, or a class where the clone is expanded.

>TRBD1|TRBV6-2/TRBV6-3|TRBJ1-5|-
CVSRRTGNNQPQHF
TGTGTCAGCAGGAGGACAGGGAATAATCAGCCACAGCATTTC
>-|TRBV29-1|TRBJ1-1|many
CSVRPSGRNTEAFF
TGCAGCGTCCGCCCGTCCGGGAGAAACACTGAAGCTTTCTTT
>-|TRBV12-3/TRBV12-4|TRBJ1-5|-
CASTRGTAINQSQHF
TGTGCCAGCACGCGGGGCACCGCAATAAATCAATCCCAGCATTTT
>TRBD2|TRBV11-2|TRBJ2-7|-
CASSIGLAGDEQYF
TGTGCCAGCAGCATAGGTCTAGCGGGAGATGAACAGTACTTC
>-|TRBV12-3/TRBV12-4|TRBJ2-1|-
CASSYRGSTSNEQFF
TGTGCCAGCAGTTACCGGGGTTCCACTAGCAATGAGCAGTTCTTC
>-|TRBV6-5|TRBJ2-3|-
CASSYGASVKDTQYF
TGTGCCAGCAGTTACGGGGCTAGCGTGAAAGATACGCAGTATTTT
>TRBD1|TRBV10-3|TRBJ2-5|-
CATSKTGGHGAQYF
TGTGCCACCAGTAAAACAGGGGGTCACGGGGCCCAGTACTTC
>-|TRBV6-5|TRBJ2-5|-
CASGSLLQETQYF
TGTGCAAGCGGTTCTCTCCTTCAAGAGACCCAGTACTTC
>TRBD1|TRBV7-8|TRBJ2-2|once
CASSLTGTANTRELFF
TGTGCCAGCAGCCTAACCGGGACAGCGAACACCCGGGAGCTGTTTTTT
>-|TRBV21-1|TRBJ2-2|-
CASSKVQEPPGTGELFF
TGTGCCAGCAGCAAAGTTCAGGAACCTCCGGGCACCGGGGAGCTGTTTTTT
>TRBD1|TRBV4-2|TRBJ2-7|many
CASSQRTGNSYEQYF
TGTGCCAGCAGCCAACGGACAGGTAACTCCTACGAGCAGTACTTC
>-|TRBV6-5|TRBJ2-1|many
CASSYSRNYNEQFF
TGTGCCAGCAGTTACTCCCGTAACTACAATGAGCAGTTCTTC
>-|TRBV29-1|TRBJ2-1|-
CSVASSRYKEQFF
TGCAGCGTTGCATCCAGTCGCTACAAAGAGCAGTTCTTC
>TRBD1|TRBV13|TRBJ2-2|-
CASSSRGQGAGELFF
TGTGCCAGCAGCTCCCGAGGACAGGGCGCCGGGGAGCTGTTTTTT
>TRBD2|TRBV12-3/TRBV12-4|TRBJ2-1|many
CASKSGTSVYNEQFF
TGTGCCAGCAAATCCGGGACTAGCGTCTACAATGAGCAGTTCTTC
>-|TRBV6-5|TRBJ2-1|many
CASQAVKSRQFF
TGTGCCAGCCAGGCTGTTAAATCGAGGCAGTTCTTC
>-|TRBV4-1|TRBJ2-1|-
CASSQAWDGRSSYNEQFF
TGCGCCAGCAGCCAAGCTTGGGACGGCCGAAGCTCCTACAATGAGCAGTTCTTC
>-|TRBV6-4|TRBJ2-1|-
CASSTGTEQFF
TGTGCCAGCAGTACCGGGACTGAGCAGTTCTTC
>-|TRBV11-2|TRBJ2-2|-
CASSLGGSGVLFF
TGTGCCAGCAGCTTAGGAGGGTCCGGGGTGTTGTTTTTT
>-|TRBV27|TRBJ2-3|once
CASPDTDTQYF
TGTGCCAGCCCGGACACAGATACGCAGTATTTT
>-|TRBV10-3|TRBJ1-4|few
CAISQFRGSNNEKLFF
TGTGCCATCAGTCAATTCCGGGGGTCGAATAATGAAAAACTGTTTTTT
>-|TRBV9|TRBJ2-3|-
CASSVGVAADTQYF
TGTGCCAGCAGCGTAGGAGTGGCGGCAGATACGCAGTATTTT
>-|TRBV11-2|TRBJ1-2|-
CASSQGHSSYAYTF
TGTGCCAGCAGCCAAGGCCACAGCTCCTATGCCTACACCTTC
>-|TRBV29-1|TRBJ2-1|-
CSVEDQESDEQFF
TGCAGCGTTGAAGATCAGGAGAGTGATGAGCAGTTCTTC
>TRBD1|TRBV24-1|TRBJ2-2|-
CATSDSGTGITGELFF
TGTGCCACCAGTGATTCCGGGACAGGGATCACCGGGGAGCTGTTTTTT
>TRBD1|TRBV2|TRBJ2-3|-
CAYSDRASTQYF
TGTGCCTACAGTGACAGGGCCTCGACGCAGTATTTT
>-|TRBV5-1|TRBJ2-1|-
CASSLEQPHNEQFF
TGCGCCAGCAGCTTGGAACAGCCCCACAATGAGCAGTTCTTC
>-|TRBV10-3|TRBJ1-1|few
CAISPSAVNTEAFF
TGTGCCATCAGTCCCTCAGCAGTGAACACTGAAGCTTTCTTT
>-|TRBV5-6|TRBJ1-1|-
CASILDPGARTEAFF
TGTGCCAGCATCTTGGATCCGGGGGCGAGAACTGAAGCTTTCTTT
>-|TRBV11-3|TRBJ2-7|-
CASSLTNGAEYEQYF
TGTGCCAGCAGCTTAACTAACGGGGCTGAATACGAGCAGTACTTC
>-|TRBV19|TRBJ2-5|-
CASSAGWETQYF
TGTGCCAGCAGCGCCGGTTGGGAGACCCAGTACTTC
>-|TRBV11-1|TRBJ1-3|once
CASSLYNGQSGNTIYF
TGTGCCAGCAGCTTATACAACGGACAATCTGGAAACACCATATATTTT
>-|TRBV6-6|TRBJ1-1|-
CASSYLARDTEAFF
TGTGCCAGCAGTTACCTCGCTCGGGACACTGAAGCTTTCTTT